Reported below is one T cell receptor beta chain. The sample belongs to a study of blood T cell repertoires in COVID-19. Study at large: Sites across the United States, Italy and Spain contributed samples from acute and convalescent COVID-19.

The CDR3 consists of 13 residues. Trimming took 6 bases from V and 3 from J, leaving 9 bases between them. CDR1 LNHDA and CDR2 SQIVND come from the germline V gene (reference sequence). In the original workflow: Amplifying reference gene primers gave estimates of nucleated cell counts. The protocol was immunoSEQ multiplex PCR, while the TCRdb copy is restricted to in-frame clones and leaves out a portion. The D gene and trimming were derived from the DNA, and the V and J assignments and clone size from that table. The data show under 300,000 clones, around 80% seen once. The receptor's source is a woman aged 40 to 55 with active or convalescent COVID-19. The chain links TRBV19 to TRBJ2-1; weak D call: TRBD2 (6 bases). Sequencing was performed on peripheral blood. The chain's CDR3 is CASRGTRYNEQFF. DNA of the CDR3: TGTGCCAGTAGGGGGACTCGCTACAATGAGCAGTTCTTC.